Shown below are 10 T cell receptor beta chains from a single sample sequenced in a study of cytomegalovirus exposure and HLA in healthy donors. PCR employed 60 Vbeta and 13 Jbeta primers. TCRdb's copy holds only in-frame clones and misses some; the assay was immunoSEQ multiplex PCR. The data hold more than 80,000 clones, with around 60% observed a single time. The sample comprised PBMCs. Every receptor here comes from a human donor in good health.

The chain uses TRBV7-9 and TRBJ2-7, with D perhaps TRBD2 (5 bases). V shed 4 bases and J shed 0 bases, with 10 bases lying between them. There are 14 residues in the CDR3. Germline assignment: CDR1 SEHNR and CDR2 FQNEAQ (reference sequence). The CDR3 coding sequence is TGTGCCAGCAGCTATGGTACTAGCTCCTACGAGCAGTACTTC. Protein product: CASSYGTSSYEQYF. The variable domain in full, with the rest retrieved from reference TRBV7-9 and TRBJ2-7, is DTGVSQNPRHKITKRGQNVTFRCDPISEHNRLYWYRQTLGQGPEFLTYFQNEAQLEKSRLLSDRFSAERPKGSFSTLEIQRTEQGDSAMYLCASSYGTSSYEQYFGPGTRLTVT.

This clone was found a few times. The chain joins TRBV4-3 to TRBJ1-6; 8 bases line up with TRBD1. Germline CDR1 reads LGHNA; CDR2 reads YSLEER. V lost 0 bases and J lost 7; bases outside the gene matches: 5. The CDR3 runs to 16 residues. DNA of the CDR3: TGCGCCAGCAGCCAAGAAACAGGGGGGTCAAATTCACCCCTCCACTTT. Encoded protein: CASSQETGGSNSPLHF.

V and J are TRBV7-9 and TRBJ2-6; weak D call: TRBD2 (5 bases). CDR3 length equals 17 residues. With 3 bases removed from V and 0 bases from J, the gap between germline ends came to 12 bases. Looked up from germline, CDR1 is SEHNR and CDR2 is FQNEAQ (reference sequence). In DNA form, the CDR3 reads TGTGCCAGCAGCTTCGGGGTCTCCAGCTCTGGGGCCAACGTCCTGACTTTC. This gives the protein CASSFGVSSSGANVLTF. Together with reference TRBV7-9 and TRBJ2-6, the CDR3 gives the full variable domain: DTGVSQNPRHKITKRGQNVTFRCDPISEHNRLYWYRQTLGQGPEFLTYFQNEAQLEKSRLLSDRFSAERPKGSFSTLEIQRTEQGDSAMYLCASSFGVSSSGANVLTFGAGSRLTVL.

The chain combines TRBV28 with TRBJ2-1, with 8 bases fitting TRBD2. CDR1 MDHEN and CDR2 SYDVKM come from the germline V gene. This CDR3 has 19 amino acids. J gave up 1 base and V 6 bases, and 17 bases lay outside the gene matches. In DNA form, the CDR3 reads TGTGCCAGCAGGGTGATGAATACGGGGGGGCCTCTTTCCTACAATGAGCAGTTCTTC. Translation gives CASRVMNTGGPLSYNEQFF.

This clone was found once. V is TRBV7-2 and J is TRBJ2-7; TRBD2 agrees at 8 bases. The V gene end was trimmed by 5 bases and the J gene end by 9 bases; junction bases not matched to a gene: 6. CDR3 length: 12 residues. Germline CDR1 reads SGHTA; CDR2 reads FQGNSA. CDR3 bases: TGTGCCAGCAGCACAGCGGGGGTTGGGCAGTACTTC. This translates into CASSTAGVGQYF.

This clone was observed a few times. The chain uses TRBV12-5 and TRBJ2-5, with TRBD1 matching over 7 bases. Unmatched junction bases numbered 6, after V lost 11 bases and J lost 3 bases. CDR3 size: 12 residues. CDR1 and CDR2 (germline): LGHNT, FRNRAP. The CDR3 loop reads CACTGAEETQYF. The CDR3 DNA follows: TGTGCTTGTACAGGGGCCGAAGAGACCCAGTACTTC.

A few counts support this clone. The J gene is TRBJ1-2, the V gene TRBV25-1, with 7 bases that match TRBD1. The CDR3 length is 16 residues. CDR1 is MGHDK, CDR2 SYGVNS, per germline. V was pared by 2 bases and J by 1 base, with 7 bases of the junction left unmatched. CDR3 loop: CASSEPSRQGNYGYTF. The CDR3 DNA reads as TGTGCCAGCAGTGAACCCTCCAGACAGGGTAACTATGGCTACACCTTC.

The genes are TRBV29-1 and TRBJ1-5, with D maybe TRBD1 (5 bases). In germline, CDR1 is SQVTM, CDR2 ANQGSEA. This CDR3 comprises 12 residues. V was shortened by 6 bases and J by 3 bases, with 9 bases between the two germline ends. The CDR3 sequence: CSVGHNNQPQHF. CDR3 in DNA: TGCAGCGTCGGACACAACAATCAGCCCCAGCATTTT.

The CDR3 protein is CASSSRGGQGGTQYF. CDR3 coding DNA: TGTGCCAGCAGCTCCCGTGGGGGACAGGGAGGGACCCAGTACTTC. The rearrangement joins TRBV5-8 to TRBJ2-5, with 9 positions matching TRBD1. Germline CDR1 reads SGHTS; CDR2 reads YDEGEE. This CDR3 contains 15 residues. The V and J ends lost 3 bases and 7 bases, in that order; junction bases with no gene match: 10.

The chain joins TRBV11-3 to TRBJ1-6, with TRBD1 as a possible D gene (6 bases). The length of the CDR3 is 14 residues. Trimming cost V 2 bases and J 10 bases, with 12 bases left between them. The V gene's germline CDR1 is SGHNT and CDR2 YENEEA. CDR3 sequence reads: CASSLRAGVSPLHF. The CDR3 DNA follows: TGTGCCAGCAGCTTAAGGGCAGGGGTCTCACCCCTCCACTTT.